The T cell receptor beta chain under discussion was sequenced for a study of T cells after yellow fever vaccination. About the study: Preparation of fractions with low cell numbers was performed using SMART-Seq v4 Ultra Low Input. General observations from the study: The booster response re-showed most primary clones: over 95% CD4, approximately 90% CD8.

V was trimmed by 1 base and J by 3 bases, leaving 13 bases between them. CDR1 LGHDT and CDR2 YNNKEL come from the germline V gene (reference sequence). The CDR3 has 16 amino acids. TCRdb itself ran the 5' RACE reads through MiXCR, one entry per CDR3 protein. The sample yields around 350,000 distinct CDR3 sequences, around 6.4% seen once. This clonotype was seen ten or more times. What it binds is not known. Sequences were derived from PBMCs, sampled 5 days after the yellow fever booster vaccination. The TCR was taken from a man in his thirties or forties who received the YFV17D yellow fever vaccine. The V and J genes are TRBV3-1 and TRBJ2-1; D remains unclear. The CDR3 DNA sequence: TGTGCCAGCAGCCAAGCGCATCAGGTCGGCTACAATGAGCAGTTCTTC. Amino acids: CASSQAHQVGYNEQFF.